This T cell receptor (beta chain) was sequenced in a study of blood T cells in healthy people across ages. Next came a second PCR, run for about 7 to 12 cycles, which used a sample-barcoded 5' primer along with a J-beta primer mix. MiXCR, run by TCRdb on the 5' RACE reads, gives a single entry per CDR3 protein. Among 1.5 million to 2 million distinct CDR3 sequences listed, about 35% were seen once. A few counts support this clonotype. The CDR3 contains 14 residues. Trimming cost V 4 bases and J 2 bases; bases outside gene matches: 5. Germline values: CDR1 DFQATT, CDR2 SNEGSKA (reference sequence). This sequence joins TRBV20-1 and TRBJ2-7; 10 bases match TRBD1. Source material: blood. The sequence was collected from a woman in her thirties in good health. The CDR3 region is CSATRDRGTYEQYF. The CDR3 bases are TGCAGTGCTACCCGGGACAGGGGTACCTACGAGCAGTACTTC.